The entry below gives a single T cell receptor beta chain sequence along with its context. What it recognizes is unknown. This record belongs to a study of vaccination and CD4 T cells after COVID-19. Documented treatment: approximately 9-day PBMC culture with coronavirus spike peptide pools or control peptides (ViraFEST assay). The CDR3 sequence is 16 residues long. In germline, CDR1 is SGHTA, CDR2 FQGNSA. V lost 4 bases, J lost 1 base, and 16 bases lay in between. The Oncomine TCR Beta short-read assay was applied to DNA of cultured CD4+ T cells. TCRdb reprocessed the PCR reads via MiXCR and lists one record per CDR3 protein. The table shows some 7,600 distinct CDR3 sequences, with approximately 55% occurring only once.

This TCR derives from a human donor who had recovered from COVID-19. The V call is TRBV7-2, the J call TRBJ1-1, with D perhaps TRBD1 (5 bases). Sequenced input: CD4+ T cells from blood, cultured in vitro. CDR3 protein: CASSSRRGRGNTEAFF. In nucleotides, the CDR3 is TGTGCCAGCAGCTCCCGGAGGGGTAGGGGGAACACTGAAGCTTTCTTT.